One and the same sample provided the 32 T cell receptor beta chains below, sequenced in a study of T cell responses to AZD1222 COVID-19 vaccine (dated by TCRdb to about 2021). The time point label, read with the paper, signifies: baseline before first vaccination. The library relied on the immunoSEQ multiplex PCR assay. TCRdb holds this immuneACCESS table with in-frame rearrangements only. Some clones are missing; in checked studies, unresolved V genes explain under half, and the rest has no known cause. This sample holds 150,000 or so clones; about 91% were observed only once. The ten most abundant clones make up 1.1% to 1.5% of the sample. The source was peripheral blood, collected on day 0 of AZD1222 vaccination. Receptors originate from an adult in good health.

The CDR3 sequence: CASSPGSYNEQFF. The CDR3 DNA follows: TGTGCCAGCAGTCCCGGGAGCTACAATGAGCAGTTCTTC. The chain combines TRBV28 with TRBJ2-1, with D possibly being TRBD2 (6 bases). Germline CDR1 reads MDHEN; CDR2 reads SYDVKM. This CDR3 has 13 amino acids. The V gene lost 5 bases and the J gene lost 3 bases, with 8 bases spanning the gap.

This chain uses TRBV7-2 with TRBJ1-5; 8 bases agree with TRBD1. Germline assignment: CDR1 SGHTA and CDR2 FQGNSA. CDR3 length equals 16 residues. After removal of 2 bases from V and 3 bases from J, the junction contained 6 bases not matched to a gene. The CDR3 here is CASSLRTGIPNQPQHF. CDR3 coding DNA: TGTGCCAGCAGCTTAAGGACAGGGATTCCCAATCAGCCCCAGCATTTT. Variable domain in full (rest from reference TRBV7-2 and TRBJ1-5): GAGVSQSPSNKVTEKGKDVELRCDPISGHTALYWYRQSLGQGLEFLIYFQGNSAPDKSGLPSDRFSAERTGGSVSTLTIQRTQQEDSAVYLCASSLRTGIPNQPQHFGDGTRLSIL.

The genes are TRBV6-1 and TRBJ1-4, with D possibly matching TRBD1 (6 bases). Trimming cost V 3 bases and J 5 bases, with 13 bases left between them. The germline V gene has CDR1 MNHNS and CDR2 SASEGT. This CDR3 comprises 15 residues. CDR3 residues: CASSELGGGNEKLFF. Written as DNA, the CDR3 is TGTGCCAGCAGTGAGCTCGGAGGGGGAAATGAAAAACTGTTTTTT.

DNA for the CDR3: TGTGCCAGTAGTACCGGGACAAGGGATAGGGACACCATATATTTT. Residues: CASSTGTRDRDTIYF. The chain uses TRBV19 and TRBJ1-3; possible D gene TRBD1, 6 bases. The CDR3 consists of 15 residues. Looked up from germline, CDR1 is LNHDA and CDR2 is SQIVND (reference sequence). V was clipped by 4 bases and J by 8 bases, with 18 bases between them.

This chain uses TRBV20-1 with TRBJ2-5, with 14 bases lining up with TRBD2. This CDR3 comprises 15 residues. CDR1 and CDR2 from the germline V gene are DFQATT and SNEGSKA (reference sequence). With V trimmed by 4 bases and J by 4 bases, 5 bases remained unmatched. CDR3 sequence reads: CSATEGLAGAETQYF. The CDR3 DNA reads TGCAGTGCTACTGAGGGACTAGCGGGAGCAGAGACCCAGTACTTC.

This rearrangement joins TRBV7-2 to TRBJ1-1; 8 bases line up with TRBD1. Germline V lookup: CDR1 SGHTA, CDR2 FQGNSA. With V trimmed by 5 bases and J by 3 bases, 5 bases remained unmatched. This CDR3 is 14 amino acids long. CDR3 in amino acids: CASSVRQGYTEAFF. In nucleotides, the CDR3 is TGTGCCAGCAGCGTCCGACAGGGGTACACTGAAGCTTTCTTT.

Only a few counts were recorded for this clone. The CDR3 loop is CASRGGFEAFF. CDR3 nucleotide sequence: TGTGCCAGCAGGGGGGGATTCGAAGCTTTCTTT. This chain joins TRBV2 and TRBJ1-1; tentatively, D is TRBD1 (5 bases). V was cut by 6 bases and J by 8 bases, with 10 bases left in between. The CDR3 has 11 amino acids. Germline CDR1 SNHLY, CDR2 FYNNEI.

This clone is a singleton in its sample. This chain joins TRBV9 and TRBJ1-2; D gene uncertain. V was trimmed by 0 bases and J by 8 bases, leaving 17 bases between them. The CDR3 has 15 residues. Germline CDR1 SGDLS, CDR2 YYNGEE. The chain's CDR3 is CASSVDGRSGEGYTF. The CDR3 DNA follows: TGTGCCAGCAGCGTAGATGGGCGTTCCGGAGAGGGCTACACCTTC.

CDR3 bases: TGTGCCAGCAGTAAAAGGGGTCTTGACGATGGCTACACCTTC. This gives the protein CASSKRGLDDGYTF. The chain joins TRBV6-5 to TRBJ1-2, with D perhaps TRBD1 (5 bases). This CDR3 has 14 residues. The V end was cut by 5 bases, the J end by 6 bases, with 16 bases between. The V gene's germline CDR1 is MNHEY and CDR2 SVGAGI.

Worth noting for this clone: Other DNA sequences in this sample translate to the same CDR3. This sequence joins TRBV7-9 and TRBJ1-6; D remains unclear. The CDR3 totals 12 residues. Trimming removed 5 bases at V and 7 bases at J, with 6 bases between. Germline-derived CDR1 and CDR2 are SEHNR and FQNEAQ (reference sequence). The CDR3 DNA reads TGTGCCAGCAGCCTCCAGAATTCACCCCTCCACTTT. It yields the protein CASSLQNSPLHF.

The gene calls are TRBV10-3 and TRBJ2-7; D is undetermined. Trimming cost V 6 bases and J 1 base, with 4 bases left between them. The CDR3 is 11 amino acids. Germline CDR1 and CDR2: ENHRY and SYGVKD. The CDR3 loop is CAIRTSYEQYF. The CDR3 DNA sequence: TGTGCCATCAGGACATCCTACGAGCAGTACTTC.

The chain combines TRBV5-5 with TRBJ1-6; D gene uncertain. Germline V gene data show CDR1 as SGHKS and CDR2 as YYEKEE (reference sequence). Trimming took off 4 bases at V and 6 bases at J, with 8 bases between the two ends. The length of the CDR3 is 13 residues. The CDR3 region is CASSLGPNSPLHF. For the CDR3, the DNA is TGTGCCAGCAGCCTTGGACCTAATTCACCCCTCCACTTT.

The chain carries TRBV5-1 and TRBJ2-1, with D uncertain. The CDR3 consists of 16 residues. Trimming removed 4 bases from V and 2 bases from J, with 16 bases in between. CDR1 is SGHRS and CDR2 is YFSETQ in the germline V gene. CDR3 sequence reads: CASSLDGLVTYNEQFF. CDR3 sequence (DNA): TGCGCCAGCAGCCTGGACGGGCTGGTCACCTACAATGAGCAGTTCTTC.

This clone occurred a few times. This chain's CDR3 is CASSLNPQWTLHF. CDR3 nucleotides: TGTGCCAGCAGTTTAAACCCACAATGGACCCTCCACTTT. The chain uses TRBV27 and TRBJ1-6; D ambiguous. Germline CDR1 is MNHEY and CDR2 is SMNVEV (reference sequence). The CDR3 is 13 amino acids. Trimming removed 2 bases from V and 14 bases from J, with 13 bases in between.

The rearrangement links TRBV11-3 to TRBJ2-5; 7 nucleotides align to TRBD2. The CDR3 contains 13 residues. The V segment lost 5 bases and the J segment 7 bases; nucleotides outside the gene matches: 7. CDR1 and CDR2 (germline): SGHNT, YENEEA. The CDR3 region is CASSRMGGGTQYF. DNA for the CDR3: TGTGCCAGCAGCCGAATGGGCGGGGGGACCCAGTACTTC.

The genes are TRBV27 and TRBJ2-7; D could derive from TRBD1 or TRBD2 (5 bases each). Germline assignment: CDR1 MNHEY and CDR2 SMNVEV (reference sequence). Trimming stripped 10 bases from V and 0 bases from J, with 16 bases between. The CDR3 has 14 amino acids. The chain's CDR3 is CATRGRPISYEQYF. The CDR3 nucleotides read TGTGCCACCCGGGGCAGGCCGATCTCCTACGAGCAGTACTTC.

V and J are TRBV7-2 and TRBJ2-3, with D maybe TRBD2 (6 bases). There are 14 residues in the CDR3. Germline loops: CDR1 SGHTA, CDR2 FQGNSA. The ends were cut back, 5 bases at V and 5 bases at J, with 14 bases in the middle. In DNA form, the CDR3 reads TGTGCCAGCAGCCACGCCTTGGGGGGAGATACGCAGTATTTT. It encodes CASSHALGGDTQYF.

This chain links TRBV7-8 with TRBJ2-7, with D unresolved. Deletions cut 2 bases from V and 2 bases from J, with 13 bases between. This CDR3 comprises 15 residues. Germline V lookup: CDR1 SGHVS, CDR2 FQNEAQ. The CDR3 DNA reads TGTGCCAGCAGCTTAACCAGGAAAGGCACCTACGAGCAGTACTTC. Translation: CASSLTRKGTYEQYF.

The chain links TRBV25-1 to TRBJ1-6; D is perhaps TRBD1 (6 bases). CDR3 size: 15 residues. Germline V gene sequence: CDR1 MGHDK, CDR2 SYGVNS. V gave up 11 bases and J gave up 5 bases, with 19 bases separating them. CDR3 region: CASRGHGYNNSPLHF. In DNA form, the CDR3 reads TGTGCCTCCAGGGGTCACGGGTACAATAATTCACCCCTCCACTTT.

This rearrangement joins TRBV7-2 to TRBJ2-2; weak D call: TRBD1 (5 bases). CDR1 and CDR2 from the germline V gene are SGHTA and FQGNSA. The V end lost 1 base, the J end lost 0 bases, and 12 bases lay between the germline ends. The CDR3 loop spans 17 amino acids. The CDR3 is CASSLEGRRANTGELFF. DNA for the CDR3: TGTGCCAGCAGCTTAGAAGGGCGCAGGGCGAACACCGGGGAGCTGTTTTTT.

Details on this clone: An end of the junction differs from the germline gene, which may be a read error. The J gene is TRBJ2-5, the V gene TRBV14, with 7 bases aligning to TRBD1. The CDR3 length is 13 residues. Per germline, CDR1 SGHDN and CDR2 FVKESK. In DNA form, the CDR3 reads TGTGCCAGCAGCCAGTCCGACAGGGTTTTGTCAGACTTC. The encoded protein is CASSQSDRVLSDF.

The rearrangement links TRBV19 to TRBJ1-6; TRBD1 matches at 9 bases. CDR1 is LNHDA, CDR2 SQIVND, per germline (reference sequence). The CDR3 consists of 13 residues. The junction had 9 bases not matched to a gene; V was cut back by 8 bases and J by 13 bases. The DNA of the CDR3 is TGTGCCAGTGCAAGGGACAGGGAGCTCCCCCTCCACTTT. Its protein is CASARDRELPLHF.

CDR3 amino acids: CASSGLISEGEQFF. DNA of the CDR3: TGTGCCAGCAGCGGGTTGATTTCCGAGGGTGAGCAGTTCTTC. V usage is TRBV2 and J usage is TRBJ2-1; possible D gene TRBD2, 5 bases. This CDR3 has 14 amino acids. From germline, CDR1 is SNHLY and CDR2 FYNNEI. V lost 6 bases, J lost 9 bases, and 18 bases lay in between.

The gene calls are TRBV3-1 (or the pseudogene TRBV3-2) and TRBJ2-1, with 10 nucleotides matching TRBD2. The CDR3 runs to 15 residues. In germline, CDR1 is LGHDT, CDR2 YNNKEL (reference sequence). J was trimmed by 4 bases and V by 2 bases; bases with no gene match: 2. The CDR3 region has the DNA TGTGCCAGCAGCCAACCGACTAGCGGGTACAATGAGCAGTTCTTC. It codes for CASSQPTSGYNEQFF.

V usage is TRBV3-1 (or the pseudogene TRBV3-2) and J usage is TRBJ2-7; the D is unclear. The CDR3 covers 14 residues. The V gene lost 1 base and the J gene lost 3 bases, with 10 bases spanning the gap. CDR1 is LGHDT and CDR2 is YNNKEL in the germline V gene (reference sequence). The CDR3 nucleotides are TGTGCCAGCAGCCAAGGGGCAGGAAGCTACGAGCAGTACTTC. Translating it yields CASSQGAGSYEQYF.

A word on this clone: The same CDR3 is also encoded by other DNA sequences in this sample. J is TRBJ1-6 and V is TRBV5-6; no definite D call. Between the trimmed V and J ends, which lost 3 bases and 8 bases, there was a span of 15 bases. In germline, CDR1 is SGHDT, CDR2 YYEEEE. This CDR3 region has 15 residues. In DNA, the CDR3 is TGTGCCAGCAGCTATAACGTCGGCGAGGATTCACCCCTCCACTTT. This translates into CASSYNVGEDSPLHF.

The chain joins TRBV21-1 to TRBJ1-2. TRBV21-1 is assigned pseudogene status. The CDR3 has 11 residues. The CDR3 loop is CASSTGYGYTF. The CDR3 nucleotides are TGTGCCAGCAGCACCGGTTATGGCTACACCTTC.

The chain couples TRBV30 to TRBJ1-4; D call uncertain. The germline V gene has CDR1 GTSNPN and CDR2 SVGIG (reference sequence). V dropped 7 bases and J dropped 5 bases, with 8 bases sitting between them. CDR3 length equals 11 residues. DNA of the CDR3: TGTGCCTCAGAGAGGAATGAAAAACTGTTTTTT. As protein: CASERNEKLFF.

The rearrangement joins TRBV19 to TRBJ1-1; TRBD1 matches 11 bases. Germline lookup yields CDR1 LNHDA and CDR2 SQIVND (reference sequence). This CDR3 is 16 amino acids long. J lost 0 bases, V lost 5 bases, and 5 bases had no gene match. The CDR3 sequence: CASSWGDRGLNTEAFF. The CDR3 DNA is TGTGCCAGTAGTTGGGGGGACAGGGGGTTGAACACTGAAGCTTTCTTT.

This rearrangement joins TRBV9 to TRBJ2-6, with D perhaps matching TRBD1 or TRBD2 (5 bases each). The germline V and J ends were trimmed by 4 bases and 0 bases, with 14 bases remaining between them. This CDR3 has 17 amino acids. Germline-derived CDR1 and CDR2 are SGDLS and YYNGEE. This chain's CDR3 is CASSTGAVTSGANVLTF. The CDR3 coding sequence is TGTGCCAGCAGCACCGGGGCAGTAACCTCTGGGGCCAACGTCCTGACTTTC. Full variable domain (rest looked up from reference TRBV9 and TRBJ2-6): DSGVTQTPKHLITATGQRVTLRCSPRSGDLSVYWYQQSLDQGLQFLIQYYNGEERAKGNILERFSAQQFPDLHSELNLSSLELGDSALYFCASSTGAVTSGANVLTFGAGSRLTVL.

The genes are TRBV14 and TRBJ2-1; D remains unclear. This CDR3 spans 13 amino acids. CDR1 and CDR2 from the germline V gene are SGHDN and FVKESK. V lost 4 bases to trimming and J lost 7 bases, with 11 bases between them. CDR3 amino acids: CASSPSGVNEQFF. In DNA, the CDR3 is TGTGCCAGCAGCCCCAGTGGGGTTAATGAGCAGTTCTTC.

The rearrangement uses TRBV10-2 and TRBJ2-1; perhaps TRBD1 as D (6 bases). CDR1 is WSHSY and CDR2 is SAAADI in the germline V gene. The CDR3 length is 17 residues. Trimming left V 3 bases short and J 8 bases short, with 23 bases between. Here the CDR3 reads CASSDGQGRLSGHEQFF. In nucleotides, the CDR3 is TGCGCCAGCAGTGATGGGCAGGGGCGCTTGAGTGGGCATGAGCAGTTCTTC.